The present entry profiles one TCR beta chain with its context. The sample comes from a study of shared clonotypes between healthy human individuals. Naive CD8 cells comprised CD45RO-negative, CCR7-positively selected cells, excluding terminally differentiated effector memory CD45RA+ cells. Repertoires were generated with immunoSEQ multiplex PCR, while TCRdb's copy carries only in-frame clones and drops some. The sample lists about 820,000 clones, around 92% occurring once. Trimming pared 0 bases from V and 14 bases from J, leaving 16 bases between. In germline, CDR1 is SGHNT, CDR2 YENEEA. CDR3 length equals 13 residues.

The sequence was collected from a man aged 30-40 years in good health. V and J are TRBV11-3 and TRBJ1-1; D unresolved. The source material was naive CD8+ T cells sorted from blood. CDR3 in amino acids: CASSLESADPAFF. The CDR3 nucleotides are TGTGCCAGCAGCTTAGAGTCGGCGGACCCGGCGTTCTTT.